These T cell receptor beta chains were read from a single sample in a study of patients and donors after allogeneic stem cell transplantation. TCRdb independently ran MiXCR on the RT-PCR reads; one entry per CDR3 protein. This table holds 200,000 to 250,000 distinct CDR3 sequences, roughly two fifths found once. The sample comprised blood, either unsorted or a sorted T cell fraction (not recorded which). The receptors derive from a human donor who was either an allogeneic HSCT recipient or a stem cell or donor lymphocyte infusion donor (not recorded which). It is not recorded whose cells these are; they may come from a transplant donor. CDR3s include the opening cysteine and the closing phenylalanine or tryptophan.

v_call cdr3_aa
TRBV12-3/TRBV12-4 CASSLGTRANYGYTF
TRBV7-9 CASSQTGGINQPQHF
TRBV19 CATTGSYEKLFF
TRBV10-3 CAISRGGRGSPLHF
TRBV12-3/TRBV12-4 CASSSGPARGTEAFF
TRBV12-3/TRBV12-4 CASMQDFRENSPLHF
TRBV2 CASLSRDRSSYNEQFF
TRBV12-3/TRBV12-4 CASSLFGEGTEAFF
TRBV20-1 CSARAGEPRWPQHF
TRBV10-3 CAISERPGSGEKLFF
TRBV29-1 CSGGTGVATEAFF
TRBV3-1 CASSPGLAGEETQYF
TRBV7-9 CASSSGQGQSFYGYTF
TRBV5-1 CASSLTPRGSEAFF
TRBV4-1 CASSQDFRRLPVSRSEKLFF
TRBV7-2 CASSSLTGAASPLHF
TRBV6-6 CASSYSLNTEAFF
TRBV20-1 CSAKQGANNSPLHF